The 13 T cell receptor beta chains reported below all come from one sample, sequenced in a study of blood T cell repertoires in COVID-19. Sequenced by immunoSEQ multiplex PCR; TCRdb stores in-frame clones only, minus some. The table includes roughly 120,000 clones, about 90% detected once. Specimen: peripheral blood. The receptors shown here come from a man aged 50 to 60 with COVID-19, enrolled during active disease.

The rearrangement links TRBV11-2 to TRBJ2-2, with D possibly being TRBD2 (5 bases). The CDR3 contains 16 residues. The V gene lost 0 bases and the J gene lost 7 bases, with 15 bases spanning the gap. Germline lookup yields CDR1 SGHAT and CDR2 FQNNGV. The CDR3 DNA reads TGTGCCAGCAGCTTAGATCAGAGGGCTCTGGGCGGGGAGCTGTTTTTT. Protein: CASSLDQRALGGELFF.

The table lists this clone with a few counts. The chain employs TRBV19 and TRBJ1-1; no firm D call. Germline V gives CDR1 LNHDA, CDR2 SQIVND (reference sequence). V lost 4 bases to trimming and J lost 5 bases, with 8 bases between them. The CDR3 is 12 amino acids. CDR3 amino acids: CASSTGWTEAFF. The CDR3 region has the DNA TGTGCCAGTAGTACAGGTTGGACTGAAGCTTTCTTT.

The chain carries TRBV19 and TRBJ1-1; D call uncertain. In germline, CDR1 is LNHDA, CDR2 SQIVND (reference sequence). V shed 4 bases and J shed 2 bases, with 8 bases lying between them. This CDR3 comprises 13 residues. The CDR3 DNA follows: TGTGCCAGTAGTAAAACAGCTAACACTGAAGCTTTCTTT. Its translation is CASSKTANTEAFF.

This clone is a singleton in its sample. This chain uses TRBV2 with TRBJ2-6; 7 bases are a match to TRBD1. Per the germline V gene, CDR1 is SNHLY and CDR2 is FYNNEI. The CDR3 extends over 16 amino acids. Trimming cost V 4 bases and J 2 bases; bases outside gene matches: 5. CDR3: CASSAQGPTGANVLTF. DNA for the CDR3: TGTGCCAGCAGTGCACAGGGGCCAACTGGGGCCAACGTCCTGACTTTC.

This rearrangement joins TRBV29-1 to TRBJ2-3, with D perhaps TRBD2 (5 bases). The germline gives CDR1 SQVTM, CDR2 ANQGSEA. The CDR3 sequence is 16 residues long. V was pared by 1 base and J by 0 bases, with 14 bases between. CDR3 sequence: CSVEGTAGKSTDTQYF. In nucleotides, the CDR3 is TGCAGCGTTGAAGGCACGGCCGGGAAGAGCACAGATACGCAGTATTTT.

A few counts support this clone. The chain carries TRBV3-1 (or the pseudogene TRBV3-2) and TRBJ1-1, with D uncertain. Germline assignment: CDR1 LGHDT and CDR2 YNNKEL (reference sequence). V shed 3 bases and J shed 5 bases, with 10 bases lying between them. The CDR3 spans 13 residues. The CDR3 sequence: CASSQGRVTEAFF. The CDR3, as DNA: TGTGCCAGCAGCCAGGGGAGGGTGACTGAAGCTTTCTTT.

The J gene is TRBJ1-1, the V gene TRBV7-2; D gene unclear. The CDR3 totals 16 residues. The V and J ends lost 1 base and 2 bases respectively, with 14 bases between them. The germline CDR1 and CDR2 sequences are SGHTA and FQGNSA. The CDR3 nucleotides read TGTGCCAGCAGCTTAGGGAGGGCCCGTCCCAACACTGAAGCTTTCTTT. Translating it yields CASSLGRARPNTEAFF. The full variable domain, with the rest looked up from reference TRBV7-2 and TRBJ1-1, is GAGVSQSPSNKVTEKGKDVELRCDPISGHTALYWYRQSLGQGLEFLIYFQGNSAPDKSGLPSDRFSAERTGGSVSTLTIQRTQQEDSAVYLCASSLGRARPNTEAFFGQGTRLTVV.

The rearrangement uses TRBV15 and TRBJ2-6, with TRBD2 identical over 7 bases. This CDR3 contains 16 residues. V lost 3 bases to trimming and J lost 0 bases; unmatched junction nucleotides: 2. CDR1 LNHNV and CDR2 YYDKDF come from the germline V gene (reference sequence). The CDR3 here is CATSRGGISGANVLTF. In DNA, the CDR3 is TGTGCCACCAGCAGGGGGGGGATCTCTGGGGCCAACGTCCTGACTTTC.

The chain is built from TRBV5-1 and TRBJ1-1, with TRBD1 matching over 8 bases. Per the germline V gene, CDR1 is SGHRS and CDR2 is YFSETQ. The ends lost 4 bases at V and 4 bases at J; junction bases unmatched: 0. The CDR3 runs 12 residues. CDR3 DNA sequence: TGCGCCAGCAGCACAGGGGGCACTGAAGCTTTCTTT. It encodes CASSTGGTEAFF.

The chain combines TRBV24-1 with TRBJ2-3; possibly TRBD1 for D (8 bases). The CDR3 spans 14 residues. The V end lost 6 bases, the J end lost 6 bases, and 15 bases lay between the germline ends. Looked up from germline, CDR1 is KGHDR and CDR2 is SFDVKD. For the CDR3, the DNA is TGTGCCACCAGTCCCCACAGGGGGGGGGATACGCAGTATTTT. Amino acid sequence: CATSPHRGGDTQYF.

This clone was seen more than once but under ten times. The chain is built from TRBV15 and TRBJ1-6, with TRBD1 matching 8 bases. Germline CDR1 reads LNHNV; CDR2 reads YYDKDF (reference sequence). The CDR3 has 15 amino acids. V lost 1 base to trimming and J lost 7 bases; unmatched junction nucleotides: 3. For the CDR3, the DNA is TGTGCCACCAGCAGAGTGAGACAGGGGAATTCACCCCTCCACTTT. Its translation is CATSRVRQGNSPLHF.

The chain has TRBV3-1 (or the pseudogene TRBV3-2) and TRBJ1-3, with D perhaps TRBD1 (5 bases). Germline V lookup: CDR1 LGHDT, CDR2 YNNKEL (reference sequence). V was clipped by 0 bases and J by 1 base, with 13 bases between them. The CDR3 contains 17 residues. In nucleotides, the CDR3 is TGTGCCAGCAGCCAAGATTTCGGGGGGGATTCTGGAAACACCATATATTTT. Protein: CASSQDFGGDSGNTIYF.

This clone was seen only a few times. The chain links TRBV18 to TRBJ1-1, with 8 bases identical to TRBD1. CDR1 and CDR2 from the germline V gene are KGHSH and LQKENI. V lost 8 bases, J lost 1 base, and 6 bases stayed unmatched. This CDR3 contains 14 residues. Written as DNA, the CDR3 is TGTGCCAGCACGACAGGGGCGGAGAACACTGAAGCTTTCTTT. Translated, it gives CASTTGAENTEAFF. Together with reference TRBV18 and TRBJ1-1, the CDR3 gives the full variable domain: NAGVMQNPRHLVRRRGQEARLRCSPMKGHSHVYWYRQLPEEGLKFMVYLQKENIIDESGMPKERFSAEFPKEGPSILRIQQVVRGDSAAYFCASTTGAENTEAFFGQGTRLTVV.